Listed here is a single T cell receptor (beta chain). The antigen is unknown. The CDR3 extends over 13 amino acids. The V end lost 5 bases, the J end lost 0 bases, and 10 bases lay between the germline ends. The germline gives CDR1 SQVTM, CDR2 ANQGSEA. Healthy bone marrow donors formed the donor group. This entry belongs to a study of cytomegalovirus exposure and HLA in healthy donors. Study at large: A data release that came early held around 85 million unique TCRs from HLA-typed donors. General study points: Later on, an analysis tied 15,000 to 20,000 TCR beta sequences to HLA alleles at 0.05 false discovery rate.

With 60 Vbeta and 13 Jbeta primers, the PCR was carried out. Here immunoSEQ multiplex PCR was the method, and the copy in TCRdb shows in-frame clones only, minus some. Of about 130,000 clones in the sample, 80% were seen once. The TCR was taken from a man aged 30 to 45 in good health. Source material: PBMCs. The V call is TRBV29-1, the J call TRBJ1-1; no definite D call. The CDR3 loop reads CSVQYTMNTEAFF. In DNA form, the CDR3 reads TGCAGCGTTCAGTATACTATGAACACTGAAGCTTTCTTT. The complete variable domain, with remaining parts taken from reference TRBV29-1 and TRBJ1-1, reads SAVISQKPSRDICQRGTSLTIQCQVDSQVTMMFWYRQQPGQSLTLIATANQGSEATYESGFVIDKFPISRPNLTFSTLTVSNMSPEDSSIYLCSVQYTMNTEAFFGQGTRLTVV.